This entry concerns a single TCR beta chain. The V gene end was trimmed by 5 bases and the J gene end by 1 base; junction bases not matched to a gene: 9. Germline lookup yields CDR1 LNHDA and CDR2 SQIVND (reference sequence). There are 16 residues in the CDR3. This entry belongs to a study of cytomegalovirus exposure and HLA in healthy donors. 13 Jbeta primers and 60 Vbeta primers were used for the PCR. This table comes from immunoSEQ multiplex PCR, and its TCRdb copy is limited to in-frame clones, with some not included. This sample's clone table lists around 200,000 clones. Input material: PBMCs. This clonotype originated in a girl aged 2 to 9 in good health and CMV-seropositive. The chain carries TRBV19 and TRBJ2-5, with TRBD2 identical over 8 bases. The CDR3 nucleotides read TGTGCCAGTAGTGCCCGGCGGGGGGACCGCCAAGAGACCCAGTACTTC. Protein sequence: CASSARRGDRQETQYF.